The 3 T cell receptor beta chains presented below share a single source sample, sequenced in a study of blood T cell repertoires in COVID-19. Assay used: immunoSEQ multiplex PCR; TCRdb lists only in-frame clones, some missing. The sample records over 100,000 clones, 70% to 85% being singletons. The sequenced sample was peripheral blood. The receptors stem from a man aged 55 to 70 with active or convalescent COVID-19.

V and J are TRBV5-1 and TRBJ2-7; 8 positions agree with TRBD1. Germline-derived CDR1 and CDR2 are SGHRS and YFSETQ. Germline trimming cut 4 bases from V and 5 bases from J; bases unmatched to any gene: 8. The CDR3 runs 14 residues. CDR3 in DNA: TGCGCCAGCAGCAAGCGACAGGGGATTGACGAGCAGTACTTC. Its protein product is CASSKRQGIDEQYF.

The chain couples TRBV7-9 to TRBJ2-1; a possible D gene is TRBD2 (5 bases). The CDR3 sequence is 13 residues long. V was trimmed by 6 bases and J by 10 bases, leaving 16 bases between them. CDR1 is SEHNR, CDR2 FQNEAQ, per germline (reference sequence). The CDR3 nucleotides are TGTGCCAGCAGTGTGCCAGAGCGGCGGGAGCAGTTCTTC. This sequence encodes CASSVPERREQFF.

This clone has just a few counts. V usage is TRBV27 and J usage is TRBJ2-5; 7 bases are shared with TRBD1. J lost 5 bases, V lost 3 bases, and 9 bases had no gene match. CDR1 and CDR2 from the germline V gene are MNHEY and SMNVEV (reference sequence). The CDR3 totals 15 residues. The CDR3 here is CASSFKRGREETQYF. As DNA, the CDR3 is TGTGCCAGCAGTTTTAAAAGGGGGCGCGAGGAGACCCAGTACTTC.